Given below is one TCR beta chain in context. Its matching antigen is unknown. This entry belongs to a study of cytomegalovirus exposure and HLA in healthy donors. PCR primers comprised 60 Vbeta and 13 Jbeta primers. Method: immunoSEQ multiplex PCR; TCRdb's copy keeps in-frame clones and lacks some. The sample consists of about 82,000 clones, about 80% of them appearing once. Study-level points and caveats: Some public TCRs appeared in many individuals, while most sequences were rare.

Specimen: PBMCs. This TCR came from a man aged 50-60 years in good health and CMV-seronegative.

The CDR3 here is CASSGPPRLAGGKAAQYF. As DNA, the CDR3 is TGTGCCAGCAGCGGGCCCCCGCGACTAGCGGGGGGAAAGGCGGCCCAGTACTTC. This sequence joins TRBV5-6 and TRBJ2-5; 13 bases are shared with TRBD2. CDR3 length: 18 amino acids. Germline V gene data show CDR1 as SGHDT and CDR2 as YYEEEE. V gave up 4 bases and J gave up 9 bases; unmatched junction bases: 18.